These 18 T cell receptor beta chains were all obtained from the same sample, sequenced in a study of cytomegalovirus exposure and HLA in healthy donors. PCR primers comprised 60 Vbeta and 13 Jbeta primers. TCRdb's copy holds only in-frame clones and misses some; the assay was immunoSEQ multiplex PCR. In the table there are 110,000 to 150,000 clones, roughly 80% of which are singletons. The sample was PBMCs. The receptors here all came from a woman in her thirties or forties in good health and CMV-seropositive.

The sample holds a few counts of this clone. The chain couples TRBV6-1 to TRBJ2-7; tentative D call: TRBD2 (6 bases). Between the trimmed V and J ends, which lost 6 bases and 2 bases, there was a span of 17 bases. The germline V gene encodes CDR1 MNHNS and CDR2 SASEGT. CDR3 length equals 15 residues. This CDR3 is CASSAEGDSAYEQYF. The CDR3 nucleotides are TGTGCCAGCAGCGCAGAAGGGGACTCAGCCTACGAGCAGTACTTC.

The chain is built from TRBV4-1 and TRBJ2-2; TRBD2 matches 11 bases. V was pared by 3 bases and J by 1 base, with 4 bases of the junction left unmatched. CDR1 is MGHRA and CDR2 is YSYEKL in the germline V gene. CDR3 length equals 17 residues. This chain's CDR3 is CASSQDGLAGNTGELFF. The CDR3 region has the DNA TGCGCCAGCAGCCAGGACGGACTAGCGGGGAACACCGGGGAGCTGTTTTTT.

The chain combines TRBV7-2 with TRBJ2-5; TRBD2 might be the D (5 bases). V dropped 5 bases and J dropped 2 bases, with 9 bases sitting between them. The CDR3 is 13 amino acids. Germline loops: CDR1 SGHTA, CDR2 FQGNSA. CDR3 DNA: TGTGCCAGCAGCCACCGGGGACAAGAGACCCAGTACTTC. Translation: CASSHRGQETQYF.

The V call is TRBV6-1, the J call TRBJ2-7, with D possibly matching TRBD1 (6 bases). The CDR3 sequence is 15 residues long. Germline V gives CDR1 MNHNS, CDR2 SASEGT. V was shortened by 6 bases and J by 2 bases, with 17 bases between the two germline ends. The CDR3 loop reads CASRTNRVGAYEQYF. The CDR3 bases are TGTGCCAGCAGAACAAACAGGGTAGGAGCCTACGAGCAGTACTTC.

The chain joins TRBV13 to TRBJ2-3; D may be TRBD1 (10 bases). V lost 3 bases and J lost 7, with 23 bases in between. CDR3 length: 17 residues. Germline V gives CDR1 PRHDT, CDR2 FYEKMQ (reference sequence). The CDR3 bases are TGTGCCAGCAGCTTTAGACAGGGGGCTAGCGGGACCAATACGCAGTATTTT. It is translated as CASSFRQGASGTNTQYF.

The gene calls are TRBV5-1 and TRBJ1-5, with a weak D call TRBD1 (5 bases). Germline V gene lookup returns CDR1 SGHRS and CDR2 YFSETQ. The length of the CDR3 is 19 residues. Between the trimmed V and J ends, which lost 1 base and 0 bases, there was a span of 20 bases. CDR3 DNA: TGCGCCAGCAGCTTGCCGGCGACGGCAGGGCAGTATAGCAATCAGCCCCAGCATTTT. This codes for CASSLPATAGQYSNQPQHF.

The V call is TRBV9, the J call TRBJ2-5; 7 nucleotides agree with TRBD2. The germline V gene has CDR1 SGDLS and CDR2 YYNGEE. J was trimmed by 4 bases and V by 0 bases; bases with no gene match: 3. The CDR3 spans 14 residues. The CDR3 DNA reads as TGTGCCAGCAGCGTAGACAGCGGGGTAGAGACCCAGTACTTC. Its translation: CASSVDSGVETQYF. The whole variable domain, filled in from reference TRBV9 and TRBJ2-5, reads DSGVTQTPKHLITATGQRVTLRCSPRSGDLSVYWYQQSLDQGLQFLIQYYNGEERAKGNILERFSAQQFPDLHSELNLSSLELGDSALYFCASSVDSGVETQYFGPGTRLLVL.

The count of this clone is one. V and J are TRBV18 and TRBJ1-5; 7 nucleotides line up with TRBD1. Germline V gene sequence: CDR1 KGHSH, CDR2 LQKENI. There are 13 residues in the CDR3. J lost 5 bases, V lost 3 bases, and 1 base had no gene match. CDR3 in DNA: TGTGCCAGCTCACCCGGGACAGATCAGCCCCAGCATTTT. This encodes CASSPGTDQPQHF. The whole variable domain, filled in from reference TRBV18 and TRBJ1-5, reads NAGVMQNPRHLVRRRGQEARLRCSPMKGHSHVYWYRQLPEEGLKFMVYLQKENIIDESGMPKERFSAEFPKEGPSILRIQQVVRGDSAAYFCASSPGTDQPQHFGDGTRLSIL.

This clone was observed once. The chain combines TRBV10-1 with TRBJ2-3, with 9 bases aligning to TRBD2. The V gene's germline CDR1 is WNHNN and CDR2 SYGVQD (reference sequence). This CDR3 contains 15 residues. V was pared by 6 bases and J by 3 bases, with 7 bases of the junction left unmatched. The CDR3 nucleotides read TGCGCCAGCAGCGGGGCTGCGGGAGGGACAGATACGCAGTATTTT. Protein product: CASSGAAGGTDTQYF.

Comments on this clone: At one end the junction does not follow the germline gene, possibly because of a read error. J is TRBJ1-6 and V is TRBV7-7; D unresolved. Germline CDR1 and CDR2: SSHAT and FNYEAQ (reference sequence). The CDR3 has 13 amino acids. CDR3 sequence: CASSLGRNSPLHF. CDR3 coding DNA: TGTGCTAGCAGCTTAGGCCGGAATTCACCCCTCCACTTT.

The CDR3 DNA sequence: TGTGCCAGCAGTTACTCGAAAGCGTTCGAGGGATACGAGCAGTACTTC. It encodes CASSYSKAFEGYEQYF. This chain uses TRBV6-5 with TRBJ2-7, with D maybe TRBD2 (5 bases). This CDR3 region has 16 residues. The ends were cut back, 0 bases at V and 4 bases at J, with 16 bases in the middle. Germline V gene data show CDR1 as MNHEY and CDR2 as SVGAGI.

V is TRBV6-5 and J is TRBJ2-2; weak D call: TRBD1 (5 bases). Germline CDR1 reads MNHEY; CDR2 reads SVGAGI. CDR3 length: 16 amino acids. Deletions cut 2 bases from V and 1 base from J, with 11 bases between. CDR3 DNA sequence: TGTGCCAGCAGTTACAGTCGGACATTGAACACCGGGGAGCTGTTTTTT. This codes for CASSYSRTLNTGELFF.

This clone showed up just once. The chain carries TRBV18 and TRBJ2-7; 8 bases agree with TRBD1. V gave up 6 bases and J gave up 7 bases; unmatched junction bases: 5. The CDR3 contains 12 residues. CDR1 is KGHSH and CDR2 is LQKENI in the germline V gene. The CDR3 protein is CASSPDRAEQYF. The CDR3 DNA sequence: TGTGCCAGCTCGCCGGACAGGGCAGAGCAGTACTTC.

V is TRBV5-1 and J is TRBJ2-7; 9 bases agree with TRBD2. CDR1 SGHRS and CDR2 YFSETQ come from the germline V gene. This CDR3 comprises 15 residues. J was trimmed by 5 bases and V by 4 bases; bases with no gene match: 10. The CDR3 sequence: CASSPLAGSQNEQYF. The CDR3 nucleotides read TGCGCCAGCAGCCCCCTAGCGGGGTCTCAGAACGAGCAGTACTTC.

The chain carries TRBV4-3 and TRBJ2-3, with 9 bases fitting TRBD2. J was trimmed by 4 bases and V by 1 base; bases with no gene match: 6. The CDR3 is 16 amino acids. Germline lookup yields CDR1 LGHNA and CDR2 YSLEER. The CDR3 sequence: CASSQGLAGNSDTQYF. The CDR3 nucleotides are TGCGCCAGCAGCCAAGGCCTAGCGGGGAATTCAGATACGCAGTATTTT.

The chain has TRBV7-2 and TRBJ2-5, with 8 positions matching TRBD2. CDR3 length: 15 amino acids. Germline CDR1 SGHTA, CDR2 FQGNSA. After removal of 0 bases from V and 5 bases from J, the junction contained 5 bases not matched to a gene. As DNA, the CDR3 is TGTGCCAGCAGCTTAGCTAGCGGGGCGCGGGAGACCCAGTACTTC. It encodes CASSLASGARETQYF.

This clone was counted a few times. The rearrangement joins TRBV7-6 to TRBJ1-2, with TRBD1 matching over 8 bases. The CDR3 loop spans 12 amino acids. The V gene end was trimmed by 6 bases and the J gene end by 10 bases; junction bases not matched to a gene: 7. CDR1 and CDR2 (germline): SGHVS, FNYEAQ. As DNA, the CDR3 is TGTGCCAGCAGACTGGACAGGGCGGCCTACACCTTC. It translates to CASRLDRAAYTF.

The V call is TRBV15, the J call TRBJ1-5; D is undetermined. The CDR3 runs 12 residues. CDR1 is LNHNV and CDR2 is YYDKDF in the germline V gene (reference sequence). Trimming pared 8 bases from V and 3 bases from J, leaving 8 bases between. CDR3 DNA: TGTGCCACCGGGCAGCCCAATCAGCCCCAGCATTTT. Protein: CATGQPNQPQHF.